This T cell receptor (beta chain) stems from a study of T cells in Graves' hyperthyroidism and ophthalmopathy. Study-level points and caveats: The blood repertoire included most of the expanded thyroid clonotypes above 0.001. A model built on 13 V-J features separated ophthalmopathy from stable hyperthyroidism.

Amplified regions were TCR beta CDR3 sequences from RNA transcripts. Initially, a first-round RT-PCR of the TCR CDR3 employed the HTBI primer set. TCRdb used MiXCR to reprocess the multiplex PCR reads, holding one entry per CDR3 protein. The table records a few hundred thousand distinct CDR3 sequences, about 21% of them present only once. The CDR3 length is 11 residues. CDR1 MNHNS and CDR2 SASEGT come from the germline V gene. Trimming cost V 5 bases and J 12 bases, with 11 bases left between them. This clonotype was seen at least ten times. Its target is not known. The sequenced sample consisted of blood. The TCR originated in a woman between 45 and 60 years old with Graves' hyperthyroidism. V gene TRBV6-1 combines with J gene TRBJ2-1; D unclear. CDR3 loop: CASSSSGRQFF. The CDR3 bases are TGTGCCAGCAGTTCAAGTGGAAGGCAGTTCTTC.